This is a list of T cell receptor beta chains from one sample in a study of early T cells in non-severe SARS-CoV-2 infection. TCRdb re-called the 5' RACE reads with MiXCR, one entry per CDR3 protein. Found here are about 60,000 distinct CDR3 sequences, approximately 9% of them singletons; the top ten hold approximately 16%. The sample taken for sequencing was whole blood. The receptors were gathered from an adult who was a healthcare worker with PCR-confirmed SARS-CoV-2 infection or an uninfected control (not recorded which). Each CDR3 is given with its conserved first and last residue. Fields, in order: V gene, J gene, D gene, clone size, CDR3 DNA, CDR3 protein. A D gene is named only where the DNA matches it firmly. Only some rows state a clone size, as once, few, many or a class for expanded clones.

>TRBV28|TRBJ2-5|TRBD2|-
TGTGCCAGCAGTCCAGGGGGACTAGCGGAATCAGGGGAGACCCAGTACTTC
CASSPGGLAESGETQYF
>TRBV5-1|TRBJ2-5|-|many
TGCGCCAGCAGCTCGGGCCACCTTGGGGAGACCCAGTACTTC
CASSSGHLGETQYF
>TRBV6-6|TRBJ2-7|TRBD1|many
TGTGCCAGCAGGACAGGGACGGGATACGAGCAGTACTTC
CASRTGTGYEQYF
>TRBV28|TRBJ1-2|-|-
TGTGCCAGCAGTAGGACAGTAGCCTATGGCTACACCTTC
CASSRTVAYGYTF
>TRBV20-1|TRBJ2-5|TRBD2|few
TGCAGTGCTAGAGGGCTAGCGGGAGTTTCGAGTGAGACCCAGTACTTC
CSARGLAGVSSETQYF
>TRBV12-3/TRBV12-4|TRBJ2-7|-|few
TGTGCCAGCAACCTTGGTCCAGGCGAGCAGTACTTC
CASNLGPGEQYF
>TRBV2|TRBJ2-7|-|-
TGTGCCAGCAGTGAGGACTCGATCATATCCTACGAGCAGTACTTC
CASSEDSIISYEQYF
>TRBV27|TRBJ1-5|TRBD1|many
TGTGCCAGCAGTTTAAGAACTGGGACAGGGAATAGCAATCAGCCCCAGCATTTT
CASSLRTGTGNSNQPQHF
>TRBV28|TRBJ2-3|TRBD2|few
TGTGCCAGCAGTTTCGTATCAGCGGGAGGCCCCACAGATACGCAGTATTTT
CASSFVSAGGPTDTQYF
>TRBV29-1|TRBJ2-1|-|-
TGCAGCGTTGATACGCGGGGTCCTAATGAGCAGTTCTTC
CSVDTRGPNEQFF
>TRBV7-8|TRBJ2-7|TRBD1|few
TGTGCCAGCAGCTTAGGGACAGGGGACGAGCAGTACTTC
CASSLGTGDEQYF
>TRBV29-1|TRBJ2-7|-|many
TGCAGCGTTGAGAAAGGCGGGGCGGTCTACGAGCAGTACTTC
CSVEKGGAVYEQYF
>TRBV7-2|TRBJ2-2|-|few
TGTGCCAGCAGTTACACAGGGTTTAACACCGGGGAGCTGTTTTTT
CASSYTGFNTGELFF
>TRBV7-9|TRBJ1-1|-|many
TGTGCCAGCAGCCCAAGGGACAAACTGATGAACACTGAAGCTTTCTTT
CASSPRDKLMNTEAFF
>TRBV12-3/TRBV12-4|TRBJ1-1|-|many
TGTGCCAGCAGCTACGGACAGATTGGGGTTGGTACTGAAGCTTTCTTT
CASSYGQIGVGTEAFF
>TRBV7-9|TRBJ2-7|-|many
TGTGCCAGCAGCTTGGCCGAGGTTTCGACAGACGAGCAGTACTTC
CASSLAEVSTDEQYF
>TRBV20-1|TRBJ1-4|-|few
TGCAGTGCTAGCGGTCCGGGGGATGAAAAACTGTTTTTT
CSASGPGDEKLFF
>TRBV28|TRBJ2-1|-|many
TGTGCCAGCAGAAGGGGTCAACACAATGAGCAGTTCTTC
CASRRGQHNEQFF
>TRBV24-1|TRBJ2-2|TRBD2|few
TGTGCCACCAGTGATTTAGGCGGGAGTAGCACCGGGGAGCTGTTTTTT
CATSDLGGSSTGELFF
>TRBV5-1|TRBJ2-7|-|many
TGCGCCAGCAGCTTGGCCGTGGGGCAGGGGAACGAGCAGTACTTC
CASSLAVGQGNEQYF
>TRBV12-3/TRBV12-4|TRBJ2-3|TRBD2|few
TGTGCCAGCAGTTCGGGGGGATCTACGCAGTATTTT
CASSSGGSTQYF
>TRBV3-2|TRBJ2-1|-|few
TGTGCCAGCAGCCAAGAACTAGCGGGACCAGATCGCTTATACAATGAGCAGTTCTTC
CASSQELAGPDRLYNEQFF
>TRBV28|TRBJ2-4|-|-
TGTGCCAGCAGTCATAGACAGGTAGCCAAAAACATTCAGTACTTC
CASSHRQVAKNIQYF
>TRBV20-1|TRBJ2-3|-|few
TGCAGTGCTAGATTGGAGGATACGCAGTATTTT
CSARLEDTQYF
>TRBV7-2|TRBJ2-4|TRBD2|many
TGTGCCAGCAGCTTAGGGGGTGCGGGAGAAGGGAACATTCAGTACTTC
CASSLGGAGEGNIQYF
>TRBV7-2|TRBJ2-5|TRBD1|many
TGTGCCAGCAGCTCCGACAGGGGGCGGGAGACCCAGTACTTC
CASSSDRGRETQYF
>TRBV11-2|TRBJ2-2|-|many
TGTGCCAGCAGCTTAGAGGTGGCGGCCAAGCTGTTTTTT
CASSLEVAAKLFF
>TRBV28|TRBJ2-3|TRBD1|-
TGTGCCAGCAGTGGGACAGGTGGAGATACGCAGTATTTT
CASSGTGGDTQYF
>TRBV10-3|TRBJ2-5|-|-
TGTGCCATCAGTGACCAAGAGACCCAGTACTTC
CAISDQETQYF
>TRBV20-1|TRBJ1-1|TRBD1|few
TGCAGTGGACCTGAGGGGGCGAGGACTGAAGCTTTCTTT
CSGPEGARTEAFF
>TRBV27|TRBJ1-5|-|many
TGTGCCAGCAGTCCTGCGGGGACGGGTCAGCCCCAGCATTTT
CASSPAGTGQPQHF
>TRBV12-3/TRBV12-4|TRBJ2-7|TRBD2|many
TGTGCCAGCAGTCAGGACGCGGGAGGGGGCCCCTACGAGCAGTACTTC
CASSQDAGGGPYEQYF
>TRBV28|TRBJ2-1|TRBD1|many
TGTGCCAGCAGTCTACCGGGACAGGGCGCGGGCGTGTATAACGATGAGCAGTTCTTC
CASSLPGQGAGVYNDEQFF
>TRBV7-9|TRBJ2-4|TRBD2|many
TGTGCCAGCAGCTTAGCGCCCCTTGGGACTAGCGGGGCTCAGTACTTC
CASSLAPLGTSGAQYF
>TRBV4-2|TRBJ2-3|TRBD2|few
TGTGCCAGCAGCCAAGATCAGGCGGGAGCCACAGATACGCAGTATTTT
CASSQDQAGATDTQYF
>TRBV30|TRBJ2-3|-|many
TGTGCCTGGATATCCGGGGACAGCACAGATACGCAGTATTTT
CAWISGDSTDTQYF
>TRBV4-1|TRBJ2-2|-|many
TGCGCCAGCAGCCAAGAGACGGGACCTTTCACCGGGGAGCTGTTTTTT
CASSQETGPFTGELFF
>TRBV6-2/TRBV6-3|TRBJ1-5|-|-
TGTGCCAGCAGTTTAATACAGCCTAGTCCCCAGCATTTT
CASSLIQPSPQHF
>TRBV10-3|TRBJ2-3|-|many
TGTGCCATCAGCAACACAGATACGCAGTATTTT
CAISNTDTQYF
>TRBV7-2|TRBJ2-5|-|many
TGTGCCAGCAGCTTAGTCGGCCAGACAGGAGGGACCCAGTACTTC
CASSLVGQTGGTQYF
>TRBV28|TRBJ2-1|-|few
TGTGCCAGCAGTGACAACAATGAGCAGTTCTTC
CASSDNNEQFF
>TRBV19|TRBJ2-3|TRBD2|many
TGTGCCAGTAGTCCCCCCGGGACTAGCGGGAGTAGAAGCACAGATACGCAGTATTTT
CASSPPGTSGSRSTDTQYF
>TRBV7-9|TRBJ2-2|-|-
TGTGCCAGCAGCCCTAGTTTTGTCACCGGGGAGCTGTTTTTT
CASSPSFVTGELFF
>TRBV4-1|TRBJ1-2|-|many
TGCGCCAGCAGCCAAGAGGGACTTAAAGCAGGGGGCTACACCTTC
CASSQEGLKAGGYTF
>TRBV11-1|TRBJ2-1|TRBD2|few
TGTGCCAGCAGCTTAGGCCGCGGGAGTAGAAGTGAGCAGTTCTTC
CASSLGRGSRSEQFF
>TRBV12-3/TRBV12-4|TRBJ2-5|-|few
TGTGCCAGCAGTTTAACCGCGGCCTTTTGGGCGGAGACCCAGTACTTC
CASSLTAAFWAETQYF
>TRBV3-1|TRBJ2-7|TRBD2|many
TGTGCCAGCATTGGACTAGCCGGAGAAAGCGAGCAGTACTTC
CASIGLAGESEQYF
>TRBV2|TRBJ2-3|TRBD2|many
TGTGCCAGCAGGGAGCAAGGACTAGCGGGCACAGATACGCAGTATTTT
CASREQGLAGTDTQYF
>TRBV7-2|TRBJ2-1|-|few
TGTGCCAGCAGCGCCCGGATAAGGGGTGAGCAGTTCTTC
CASSARIRGEQFF
>TRBV4-1|TRBJ2-7|TRBD1|few
TGCGCCAGCAGCCATCCCGGGACAGCCTACGAGCAGTACTTC
CASSHPGTAYEQYF
>TRBV29-1|TRBJ1-4|-|-
TGCAGCGTTGTGGGAGGACAGTTTAATGAAAAACTGTTTTTT
CSVVGGQFNEKLFF
>TRBV28|TRBJ2-3|TRBD1|many
TGTGCCAGCAGTTCGAACGGACAGGCAGATACGCAGTATTTT
CASSSNGQADTQYF
>TRBV20-1|TRBJ1-4|-|-
TGCAGTGCTAGGCCCTGGGATGAAAAACTGTTTTTT
CSARPWDEKLFF